The present entry profiles one T cell receptor (beta chain) with its context. The data originate from a study of control samples from healthy donors and cancer patients. Trimming took 5 bases from V and 2 from J, leaving 9 bases between them. The CDR3 runs to 13 residues. Germline V gene lookup returns CDR1 LGHDT and CDR2 YNNKEL (reference sequence). Sequencing used immunoSEQ multiplex PCR; TCRdb keeps in-frame clones, though not all of them. Seen here are some 150,000 clones, roughly 89% observed once, and the top ten hold under 9%. The chain is built from TRBV3-1 (or the pseudogene TRBV3-2) and TRBJ1-2; no firm D call. This clonotype was obtained from a man younger than 35 in good health. Sequencing was done on a sample of blood. DNA of the CDR3: TGTGCCAGCAGCACGGCCCTCAACTATGGCTACACCTTC. Protein: CASSTALNYGYTF.